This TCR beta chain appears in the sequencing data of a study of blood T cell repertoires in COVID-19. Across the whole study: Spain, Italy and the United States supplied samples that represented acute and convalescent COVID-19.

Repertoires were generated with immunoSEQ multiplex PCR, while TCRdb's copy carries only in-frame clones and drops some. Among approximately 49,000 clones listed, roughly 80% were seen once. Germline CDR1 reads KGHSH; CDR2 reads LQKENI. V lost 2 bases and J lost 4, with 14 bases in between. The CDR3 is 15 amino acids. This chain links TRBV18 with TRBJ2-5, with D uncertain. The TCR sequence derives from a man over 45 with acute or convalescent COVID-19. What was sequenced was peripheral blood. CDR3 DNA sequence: TGTGCCAGCTCACCAGGATCGTCACAGACAGAGACCCAGTACTTC. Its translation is CASSPGSSQTETQYF.